This passage covers 26 T cell receptor beta chains from one sample sequenced in a study of T cells after yellow fever vaccination. MiXCR, applied by TCRdb to the 5' RACE reads, yields one record per CDR3 protein. The sample carries hundreds of thousands of distinct CDR3 sequences, roughly 8.3% recorded once. The sequenced sample was PBMCs, obtained more than 40 days after the first yellow fever vaccination. The receptors originated from a man aged 18 to 30 who received the YFV17D yellow fever vaccine.

This clonotype occurred many times. V and J are TRBV5-5 and TRBJ2-7, with D perhaps given as TRBD1 or TRBD2 (6 bases each). The CDR3 has 15 amino acids. V dropped 6 bases and J dropped 4 bases, with 20 bases sitting between them. CDR1 and CDR2 (germline): SGHKS, YYEKEE (reference sequence). CDR3 in amino acids: CASTPGPGANYEQYV. The CDR3, as DNA: TGTGCCAGCACCCCAGGCCCGGGGGCGAATTACGAGCAGTACGTC.

In its sample, this clonotype was seen many times. The V call is TRBV12-3 or TRBV12-4, the J call TRBJ2-2; D uncertain. Trimming removed 7 bases from V and 2 bases from J, with 17 bases in between. The CDR3 loop spans 16 amino acids. The CDR3 region has the DNA TGTGCCAGCACCACCGACGGAGCACCTAACACCGGGGAGCTGTTTTTT. It is translated as CASTTDGAPNTGELFF.

This clonotype showed up many times. CDR3: CASSFWVEQFF. For the CDR3, the DNA is TGTGCCAGCAGTTTTTGGGTTGAGCAGTTCTTC. J is TRBJ2-1 and V is TRBV12-3 or TRBV12-4; D unresolved. The CDR3 is made up of 11 amino acids. The V and J ends lost 3 bases and 9 bases respectively, with 6 bases between them.

This clonotype appeared many times. V is TRBV4-3 and J is TRBJ2-1, with D perhaps TRBD2 (5 bases). V lost 0 bases and J 6 bases, leaving 6 bases between the germline ends. The CDR3 runs 13 residues. CDR1 and CDR2 (germline): LGHNA, YSLEER. CDR3 DNA: TGCGCCAGCAGCCAAGAACTAGTCAATGAGCAGTTCTTC. Translation: CASSQELVNEQFF.

This clonotype was picked up a small number of times. CDR3 region: CASSQENRGNSPLHF. The DNA of the CDR3 is TGTGCCAGCAGCCAAGAAAACAGGGGGAATTCACCCCTCCACTTT. V is TRBV4-2 and J is TRBJ1-6; 8 nucleotides agree with TRBD1. CDR1 is LGHNA and CDR2 is YNFKEQ in the germline V gene. V lost 0 bases to trimming and J lost 7 bases; unmatched junction nucleotides: 2. This CDR3 has 15 amino acids.

This CDR3 reads CASSPTSGGFENTEAFF. The CDR3 DNA reads as TGCGCCAGCAGCCCGACCAGTGGGGGCTTTGAGAACACTGAAGCTTTCTTT. J is TRBJ1-1 and V is TRBV4-1; D might be TRBD1 (6 bases). Germline assignment: CDR1 MGHRA and CDR2 YSYEKL. CDR3 length: 17 residues. The V end lost 4 bases, the J end lost 1 base, and 19 bases lay between the germline ends.

V and J are TRBV29-1 and TRBJ2-7; tentative D call: TRBD1 (6 bases). The CDR3 consists of 13 residues. The germline CDR1 and CDR2 sequences are SQVTM and ANQGSEA. V lost 4 bases and J 0 bases, leaving 10 bases between the germline ends. The DNA of the CDR3 is TGCAGCGTTGCCACAGGGAGCTCCTACGAGCAGTACTTC. It specifies CSVATGSSYEQYF.

This clonotype was counted only a few times. The chain recombines TRBV12-3 or TRBV12-4 with TRBJ1-3, with TRBD1 as a possible D gene (5 bases). The CDR3 loop spans 14 amino acids. V lost 11 bases, J lost 3 bases, and 17 bases lay in between. The CDR3 protein is CAGGRAPLGNTIYF. CDR3 nucleotides: TGTGCCGGGGGAAGGGCGCCGCTTGGAAACACCATATATTTT.

This clonotype appeared a few times. CDR3 sequence (DNA): TGTGCCAGCAGTGACTCGGGGAGCTCCTACAATGAGCAGTTCTTC. Translating it yields CASSDSGSSYNEQFF. J is TRBJ2-1 and V is TRBV2, with a weak D call TRBD2 (5 bases). The germline gives CDR1 SNHLY, CDR2 FYNNEI. The CDR3 sequence is 15 residues long. The V gene lost 3 bases and the J gene lost 0 bases, with 9 bases spanning the gap.

J is TRBJ2-5 and V is TRBV7-2; D gene ambiguous. The CDR3 runs to 16 residues. Germline V gene lookup returns CDR1 SGHTA and CDR2 FQGNSA. V lost 2 bases, J lost 5 bases, and 18 bases lay in between. The DNA for the CDR3 is TGTGCCAGCAGCTTACTGGGCAGAATAGGCTCCGAGACCCAGTACTTC. Translated, it gives CASSLLGRIGSETQYF.

In this sample, this clonotype turned up many times. The chain links TRBV12-3 or TRBV12-4 to TRBJ1-5, with D hard to call. The CDR3 spans 14 residues. Trimming pared 0 bases from V and 6 bases from J, leaving 9 bases between. The CDR3 here is CASSLASSVQPQHF. CDR3 nucleotides: TGTGCCAGCAGTTTAGCCAGCTCTGTTCAGCCCCAGCATTTT.

This clonotype was found many times. This chain uses TRBV7-8 with TRBJ2-1, with TRBD2 matching 7 bases. The V segment lost 4 bases and the J segment 0 bases; nucleotides outside the gene matches: 9. The CDR3 loop spans 17 amino acids. In germline, CDR1 is SGHVS, CDR2 FQNEAQ. CDR3 in DNA: TGTGCCAGCAGCTCCCGAGCGGGGCCGAGCTCCTACAATGAGCAGTTCTTC. It encodes CASSSRAGPSSYNEQFF.

At least ten counts were recorded for this clonotype. The chain links TRBV7-2 to TRBJ2-5; 11 nucleotides line up with TRBD2. V trimming: 2 bases; J trimming: 5 bases; junction bases outside the gene matches: 7. Germline CDR1 is SGHTA and CDR2 is FQGNSA. The CDR3 consists of 16 residues. The CDR3 here is CASSLFLAGGGETQYF. Here the CDR3 DNA reads TGTGCCAGCAGCTTATTCCTAGCGGGGGGCGGGGAGACCCAGTACTTC.

This clonotype appeared many times. The chain recombines TRBV27 with TRBJ2-2; D possibly corresponds to TRBD2 (6 bases). This CDR3 has 14 residues. V lost 5 bases, J lost 7 bases, and 14 bases lay in between. CDR1 and CDR2 (germline): MNHEY, SMNVEV (reference sequence). The CDR3 coding sequence is TGTGCCAGCAGTAGAAGCGGGCTTTACGGGGAGCTGTTTTTT. Amino acid sequence: CASSRSGLYGELFF.

This clonotype has just a few counts. This chain joins TRBV6-5 and TRBJ2-3; possible D gene TRBD2, 7 bases. With 6 bases removed from V and 2 bases from J, the gap between germline ends came to 12 bases. The CDR3 contains 14 residues. Germline CDR1 MNHEY, CDR2 SVGAGI. The CDR3: CASRGGAFTDTQYF. CDR3 coding DNA: TGTGCCAGCAGGGGGGGGGCGTTCACAGATACGCAGTATTTT.

This clonotype was detected many times. The chain recombines TRBV3-1 with TRBJ2-5; 8 bases match TRBD2. The CDR3 has 13 residues. Trimming removed 4 bases from V and 5 bases from J; junction bases left unmatched: 3. The germline V gene has CDR1 LGHDT and CDR2 YNNKEL (reference sequence). CDR3 sequence (DNA): TGTGCCAGCAGCCTTATAGCGGGGGAGACCCAGTACTTC. This encodes CASSLIAGETQYF.

This clonotype has a handful of counts. This chain links TRBV12-3 or TRBV12-4 with TRBJ2-3; D may be TRBD1 (6 bases). Trimming cost V 3 bases and J 0 bases, with 13 bases left between them. This CDR3 region has 16 residues. The CDR3 is CASSFVAGASTDTQYF. DNA for the CDR3: TGTGCCAGCAGTTTTGTCGCAGGGGCGAGCACAGATACGCAGTATTTT.

This clonotype was seen more than once but under ten times. The chain couples TRBV6-1 to TRBJ2-3, with 8 bases matching TRBD2. This CDR3 region has 16 residues. Germline V gene data show CDR1 as MNHNS and CDR2 as SASEGT. Trimming at V came to 7 bases and at J to 3 bases, leaving 12 bases not matched to a gene. CDR3 nucleotide sequence: TGTGCCAGCAACATACGGGGGGGAAGTGGGACAGATACGCAGTATTTT. Encoded protein: CASNIRGGSGTDTQYF.

This clonotype was counted many times. The CDR3 nucleotides read TGCGCCAGCAGCCCTGTCGGGCGGGGGGGCATAGAGACCCAGTACTTC. It yields the protein CASSPVGRGGIETQYF. V is TRBV4-3 and J is TRBJ2-5, with 9 bases identical to TRBD2. The V and J ends lost 4 bases and 4 bases, in that order; junction bases with no gene match: 10. This CDR3 spans 16 amino acids. In germline, CDR1 is LGHNA, CDR2 YSLEER.

There are a few counts of this clonotype. This chain uses TRBV18 with TRBJ2-5, with D unclear. Germline V gene data show CDR1 as KGHSH and CDR2 as LQKENI. The CDR3 consists of 12 residues. Deletions cut 3 bases from V and 4 bases from J, with 6 bases between. DNA of the CDR3: TGTGCCAGCTCACCGGAGCGAGAGACCCAGTACTTC. As protein: CASSPERETQYF.

The J gene is TRBJ2-1, the V gene TRBV6-1; TRBD2 matches at 8 bases. Germline CDR1 is MNHNS and CDR2 is SASEGT. V dropped 9 bases and J dropped 1; count of bases not matched to a gene: 11. This CDR3 region has 16 residues. CDR3 coding DNA: TGTGCCAGTCTCCCCCTGCCGGGGGGGTCCTACAATGAGCAGTTCTTC. This codes for CASLPLPGGSYNEQFF.

The chain has TRBV7-9 and TRBJ2-1; 8 bases agree with TRBD2. Germline-derived CDR1 and CDR2 are SEHNR and FQNEAQ (reference sequence). The CDR3 sequence is 15 residues long. Unmatched junction bases numbered 3, after V lost 2 bases and J lost 3 bases. The CDR3 region has the DNA TGTGCCAGCAGCTTATCACTAGCGGACTACAATGAGCAGTTCTTC. This translates into CASSLSLADYNEQFF.

The rearrangement links TRBV5-1 to TRBJ2-7; 9 bases are shared with TRBD1. Losses at the gene ends were 7 bases for V and 1 base for J; bases not matched to a gene: 9. Germline V gene sequence: CDR1 SGHRS, CDR2 YFSETQ. The CDR3 spans 15 residues. The CDR3 is CASRLSGQGSYEQYF. CDR3 bases: TGCGCCAGCCGCCTATCGGGACAGGGATCCTACGAGCAGTACTTC.

The chain combines TRBV12-3 or TRBV12-4 with TRBJ2-7, with no clear D. The CDR3 totals 14 residues. Trimming shortened V by 4 bases and J by 6 bases, and 16 bases separated the two germline ends. DNA for the CDR3: TGTGCCAGCAGTTCCACCTCATTGGGGATCGAGCAGTACTTC. It translates to CASSSTSLGIEQYF.

The chain employs TRBV15 and TRBJ2-1, with 8 bases aligning to TRBD2. V gave up 6 bases and J gave up 4 bases; unmatched junction bases: 8. The CDR3 runs to 15 residues. Looked up from germline, CDR1 is LNHNV and CDR2 is YYDKDF (reference sequence). Written as DNA, the CDR3 is TGTGCCACCAGACGGGGGGGCCTTCGGTACAATGAGCAGTTCTTC. Translated, it gives CATRRGGLRYNEQFF.

The chain has TRBV6-5 and TRBJ2-7, with D perhaps assigned TRBD1 or TRBD2 (5 bases each). This CDR3 is built from 14 residues. Germline values: CDR1 MNHEY, CDR2 SVGAGI. The ends were cut back, 0 bases at V and 5 bases at J, with 11 bases in the middle. The CDR3: CASSYSAVGDEQYV. The CDR3 DNA sequence: TGTGCCAGCAGTTACTCGGCGGTGGGGGACGAGCAGTACGTC.